This note documents a single TCR beta chain sequence. Trimming left V 2 bases short and J 6 bases short, with 9 bases between. CDR3 length: 13 residues. The V gene's germline CDR1 is SGHNT and CDR2 YYREEE (reference sequence). These data belong to a study of PD-1 blockade in mismatch repair-deficient tumors. The data were produced by immunoSEQ multiplex PCR, yet TCRdb's version contains in-frame clones alone and is incomplete. Among 100,000 to 150,000 clones listed, 86% were seen once. The specimen was peripheral blood, collected 44 weeks after starting pembrolizumab. The TCR comes from an adult with mismatch repair-deficient cancer. V usage is TRBV5-4 and J usage is TRBJ1-5; D is unresolved. CDR3 sequence: CASSLIIPQPQHF. The CDR3 nucleotides are TGTGCCAGCAGCTTAATCATCCCTCAGCCCCAGCATTTT.